This TCR beta chain derives from a study of vaccination effects on CD4 cells after COVID-19. Study-wide results and caveats: Among infection- and vaccine-induced clones, marked clonal contraction occurred late after vaccination.

Remarks on this clone: The antigen is undetermined.

TCRdb keeps only in-frame clones here, not all; method: immunoSEQ multiplex PCR. The table lists approximately 61,000 clones, about 78% of them singletons. CD4+ T cell isolation took place after 10 days of culture. Either the BNT162b2 or mRNA-1273 vaccine was given to participants in two doses. Vaccine recipients had no previous SARS-CoV-2 infection; their nucleocapsid antibodies were negative. The authors replaced half the medium with IL-2 medium on days 3 and 7. This clonotype was obtained from a human donor who received a COVID-19 vaccine. Sample: CD4+ T cells from PBMCs cultured without peptide, taken after COVID-19 vaccination.

The CDR3 region has the DNA TGTGCCAGCAGTCCGACAGGGTCCTATGGCTACACCTTC. The encoded protein is CASSPTGSYGYTF. V gene TRBV2 combines with J gene TRBJ1-2; the match to TRBD1 covers 7 bases. With 5 bases clipped from V and 4 bases from J, the junction kept 4 bases outside the gene matches. Germline values: CDR1 SNHLY, CDR2 FYNNEI. This CDR3 has 13 residues.